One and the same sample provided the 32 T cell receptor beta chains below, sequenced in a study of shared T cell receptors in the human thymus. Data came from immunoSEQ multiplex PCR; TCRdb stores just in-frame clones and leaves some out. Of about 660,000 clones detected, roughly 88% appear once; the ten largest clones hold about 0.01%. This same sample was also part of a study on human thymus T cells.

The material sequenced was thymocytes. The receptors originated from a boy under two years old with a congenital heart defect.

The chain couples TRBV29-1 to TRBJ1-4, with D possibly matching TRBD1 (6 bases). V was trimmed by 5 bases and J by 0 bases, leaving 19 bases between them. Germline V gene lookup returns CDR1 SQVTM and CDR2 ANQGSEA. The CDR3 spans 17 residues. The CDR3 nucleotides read TGCAGCGTTTTAGGGGCAGGGGACCCCTCAACTAATGAAAAACTGTTTTTT. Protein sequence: CSVLGAGDPSTNEKLFF.

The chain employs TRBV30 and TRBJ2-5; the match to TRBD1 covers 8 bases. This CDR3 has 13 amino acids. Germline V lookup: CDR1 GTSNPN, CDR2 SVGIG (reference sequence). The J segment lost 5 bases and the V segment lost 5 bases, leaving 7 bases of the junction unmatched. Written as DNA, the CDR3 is TGTGCCTGGGACCAGGGGGCTTGGGAGACCCAGTACTTC. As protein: CAWDQGAWETQYF.

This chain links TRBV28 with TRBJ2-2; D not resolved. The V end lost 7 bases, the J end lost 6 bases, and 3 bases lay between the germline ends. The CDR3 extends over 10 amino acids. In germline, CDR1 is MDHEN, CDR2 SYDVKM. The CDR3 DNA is TGTGCCAGCACTGCCGGGGAGCTGTTTTTT. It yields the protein CASTAGELFF.

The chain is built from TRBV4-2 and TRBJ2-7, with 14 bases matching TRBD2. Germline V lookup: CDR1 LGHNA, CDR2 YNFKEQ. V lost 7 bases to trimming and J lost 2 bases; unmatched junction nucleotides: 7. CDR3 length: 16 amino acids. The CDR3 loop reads CASKETSGRGTYEQYF. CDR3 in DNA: TGTGCCAGCAAGGAGACTAGCGGGAGGGGCACCTACGAGCAGTACTTC.

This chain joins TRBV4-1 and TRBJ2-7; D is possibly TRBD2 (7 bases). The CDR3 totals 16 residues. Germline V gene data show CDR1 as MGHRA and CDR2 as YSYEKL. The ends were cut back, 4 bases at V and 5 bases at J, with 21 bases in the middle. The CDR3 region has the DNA TGCGCCAGCAGCCCTGAGGGGGGGAGTAGACTGGACGAGCAGTACTTC. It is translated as CASSPEGGSRLDEQYF.

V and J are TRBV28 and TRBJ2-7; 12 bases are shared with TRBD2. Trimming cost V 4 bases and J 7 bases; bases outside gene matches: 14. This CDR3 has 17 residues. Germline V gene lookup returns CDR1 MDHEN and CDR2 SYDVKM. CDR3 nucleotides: TGTGCCAGCAGTTCCCCCCCGCTAGCGGGAGGGCCGGGAGAGCAGTACTTC. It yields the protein CASSSPPLAGGPGEQYF.

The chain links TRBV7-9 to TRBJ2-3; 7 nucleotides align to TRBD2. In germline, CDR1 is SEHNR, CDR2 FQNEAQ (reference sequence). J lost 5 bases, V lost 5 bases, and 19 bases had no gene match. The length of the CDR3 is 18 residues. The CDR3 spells CASSPGPGAGVRGDTQYF. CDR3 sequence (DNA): TGTGCCAGCAGCCCTGGGCCCGGGGCGGGAGTCCGGGGAGATACGCAGTATTTT. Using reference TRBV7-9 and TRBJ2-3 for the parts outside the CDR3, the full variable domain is DTGVSQNPRHKITKRGQNVTFRCDPISEHNRLYWYRQTLGQGPEFLTYFQNEAQLEKSRLLSDRFSAERPKGSFSTLEIQRTEQGDSAMYLCASSPGPGAGVRGDTQYFGPGTRLTVL.

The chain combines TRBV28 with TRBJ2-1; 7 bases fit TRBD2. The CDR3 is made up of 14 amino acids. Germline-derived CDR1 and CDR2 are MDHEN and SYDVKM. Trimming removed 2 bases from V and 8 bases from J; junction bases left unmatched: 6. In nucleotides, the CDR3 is TGTGCCAGCAGTTTAAAGGCGGGAGTGGATGAGCAGTTCTTC. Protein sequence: CASSLKAGVDEQFF.

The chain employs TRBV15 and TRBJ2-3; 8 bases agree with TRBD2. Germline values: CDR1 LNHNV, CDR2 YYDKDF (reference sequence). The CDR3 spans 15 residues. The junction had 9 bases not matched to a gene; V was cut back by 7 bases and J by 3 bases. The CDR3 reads CATTQSGRGTDTQYF. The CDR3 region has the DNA TGTGCCACCACCCAAAGCGGGAGAGGGACAGATACGCAGTATTTT.

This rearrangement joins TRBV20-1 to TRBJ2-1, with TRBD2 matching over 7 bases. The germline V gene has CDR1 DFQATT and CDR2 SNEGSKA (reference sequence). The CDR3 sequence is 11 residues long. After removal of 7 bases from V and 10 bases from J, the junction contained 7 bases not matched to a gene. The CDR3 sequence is CSVAGVWEQFF. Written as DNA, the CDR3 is TGCAGTGTCGCGGGAGTTTGGGAGCAGTTCTTC.

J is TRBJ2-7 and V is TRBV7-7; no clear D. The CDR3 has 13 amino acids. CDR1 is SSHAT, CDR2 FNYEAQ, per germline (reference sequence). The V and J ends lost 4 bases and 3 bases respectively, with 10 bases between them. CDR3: CASSYGCHYEQYF. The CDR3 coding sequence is TGTGCCAGCAGCTATGGCTGCCACTACGAGCAGTACTTC. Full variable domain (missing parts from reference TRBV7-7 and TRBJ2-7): GAGVSQSPRYKVTKRGQDVTLRCDPISSHATLYWYQQALGQGPEFLTYFNYEAQPDKSGLPSDRFSAERPEGSISTLTIQRTEQRDSAMYRCASSYGCHYEQYFGPGTRLTVT.

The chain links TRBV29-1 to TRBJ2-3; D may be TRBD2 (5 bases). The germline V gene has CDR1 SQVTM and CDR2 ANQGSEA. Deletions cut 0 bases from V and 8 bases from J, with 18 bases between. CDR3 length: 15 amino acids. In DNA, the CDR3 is TGCAGCGTTGAAGACCTTTTAGGGAGCCCTTTTACGCAGTATTTT. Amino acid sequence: CSVEDLLGSPFTQYF.

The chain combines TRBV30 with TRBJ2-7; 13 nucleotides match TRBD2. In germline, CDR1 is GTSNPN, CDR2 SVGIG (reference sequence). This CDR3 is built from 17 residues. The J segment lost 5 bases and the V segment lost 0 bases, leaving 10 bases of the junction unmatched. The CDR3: CAWSVPRTSGSGNEQYF. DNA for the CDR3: TGTGCCTGGAGTGTACCCAGGACTAGCGGGAGCGGCAACGAGCAGTACTTC.

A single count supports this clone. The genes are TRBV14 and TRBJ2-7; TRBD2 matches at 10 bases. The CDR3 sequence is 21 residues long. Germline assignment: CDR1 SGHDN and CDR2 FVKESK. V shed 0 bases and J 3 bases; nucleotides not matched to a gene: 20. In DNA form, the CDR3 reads TGTGCCAGCAGCCAAGATAAAAGCGGGGCTAGCGGGAGTCCCGAACACTACGAGCAGTACTTC. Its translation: CASSQDKSGASGSPEHYEQYF.

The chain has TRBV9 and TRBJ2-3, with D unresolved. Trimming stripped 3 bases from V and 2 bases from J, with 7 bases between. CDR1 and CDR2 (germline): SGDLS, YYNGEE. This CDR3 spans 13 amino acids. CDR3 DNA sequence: TGTGCCAGCAGCGGGCATCACACAGATACGCAGTATTTT. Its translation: CASSGHHTDTQYF.

The CDR3 loop reads CASSQEVARTGLSYEQYF. The CDR3 coding sequence is TGTGCCAGCAGCCAAGAAGTCGCCCGGACAGGGTTATCCTACGAGCAGTACTTC. The rearrangement uses TRBV4-2 and TRBJ2-7; 8 nucleotides match TRBD1. Germline values: CDR1 LGHNA, CDR2 YNFKEQ. This CDR3 spans 18 amino acids. After removal of 0 bases from V and 1 base from J, the junction contained 11 bases not matched to a gene.

CDR3 region: CASRLQQPGQPQHF. The CDR3 coding sequence is TGTGCCAGCAGATTACAGCAGCCTGGTCAGCCCCAGCATTTT. This chain uses TRBV6-1 with TRBJ1-5; D is uncertain. CDR3 length: 14 residues. V dropped 6 bases and J dropped 6 bases, with 15 bases sitting between them. Per the germline V gene, CDR1 is MNHNS and CDR2 is SASEGT.

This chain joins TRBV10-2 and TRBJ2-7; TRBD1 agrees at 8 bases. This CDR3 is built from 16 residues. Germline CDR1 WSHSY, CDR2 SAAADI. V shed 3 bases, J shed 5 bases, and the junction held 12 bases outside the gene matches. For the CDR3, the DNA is TGCGCCAGCAGTGAACCCTACGGACAGGGCTCGGACGAGCAGTACTTC. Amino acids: CASSEPYGQGSDEQYF.

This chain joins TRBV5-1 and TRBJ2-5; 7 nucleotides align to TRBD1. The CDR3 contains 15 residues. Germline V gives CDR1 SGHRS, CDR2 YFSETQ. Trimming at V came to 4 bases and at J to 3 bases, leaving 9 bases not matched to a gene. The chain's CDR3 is CASSLTGARKETQYF. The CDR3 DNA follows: TGCGCCAGCAGCCTTACAGGGGCCCGTAAAGAGACCCAGTACTTC.

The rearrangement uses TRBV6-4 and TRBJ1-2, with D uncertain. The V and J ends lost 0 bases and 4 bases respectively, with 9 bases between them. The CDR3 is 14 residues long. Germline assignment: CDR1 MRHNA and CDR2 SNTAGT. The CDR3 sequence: CASSDSCSSYGYTF. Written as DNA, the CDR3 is TGTGCCAGCAGTGACTCTTGCTCCAGCTATGGCTACACCTTC.

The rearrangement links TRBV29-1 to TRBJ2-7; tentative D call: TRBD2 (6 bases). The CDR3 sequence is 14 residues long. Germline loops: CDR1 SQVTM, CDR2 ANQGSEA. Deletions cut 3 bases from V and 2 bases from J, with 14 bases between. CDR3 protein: CSVEVEGPPYEQYF. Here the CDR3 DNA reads TGCAGCGTTGAGGTGGAGGGACCCCCCTACGAGCAGTACTTC.

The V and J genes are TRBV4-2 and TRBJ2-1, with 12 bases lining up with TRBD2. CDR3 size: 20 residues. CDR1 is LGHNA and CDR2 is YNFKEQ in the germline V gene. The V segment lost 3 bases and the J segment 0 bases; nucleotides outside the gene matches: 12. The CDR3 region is CASSHALAGGPESSYNEQFF. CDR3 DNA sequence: TGTGCCAGCAGCCATGCCCTAGCGGGAGGGCCGGAGAGCTCCTACAATGAGCAGTTCTTC.

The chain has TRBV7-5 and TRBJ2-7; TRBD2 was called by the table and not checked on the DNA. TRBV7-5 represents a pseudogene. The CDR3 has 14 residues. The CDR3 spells CARSFRTSGYEQYF. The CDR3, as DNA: TGTGCCAGAAGCTTTAGGACTAGCGGTTACGAGCAGTACTTC.

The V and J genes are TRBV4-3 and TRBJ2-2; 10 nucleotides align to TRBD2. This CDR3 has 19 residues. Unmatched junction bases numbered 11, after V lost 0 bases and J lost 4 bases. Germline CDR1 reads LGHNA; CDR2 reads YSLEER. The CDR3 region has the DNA TGCGCCAGCAGCCAAGAGCTCGGGTTCCTAGCGGGAGTCACCGGGGAGCTGTTTTTT. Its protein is CASSQELGFLAGVTGELFF.

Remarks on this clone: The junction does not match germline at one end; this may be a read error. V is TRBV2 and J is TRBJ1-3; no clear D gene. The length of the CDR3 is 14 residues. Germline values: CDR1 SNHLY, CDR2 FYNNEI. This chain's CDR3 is CASSDGFSGNPIYF. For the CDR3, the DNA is TGTGCCAGCAGTGACGGGTTCTCTGGAAACCCCATATATTTT. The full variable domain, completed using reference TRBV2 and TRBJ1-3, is EPEVTQTPSHQVTQMGQEVILRCVPISNHLYFYWYRQILGQKVEFLVSFYNNEISEKSEIFDDQFSVERPDGSNFTLKIRSTKLEDSAMYFCASSDGFSGNPIYFGEGSWLTVV.

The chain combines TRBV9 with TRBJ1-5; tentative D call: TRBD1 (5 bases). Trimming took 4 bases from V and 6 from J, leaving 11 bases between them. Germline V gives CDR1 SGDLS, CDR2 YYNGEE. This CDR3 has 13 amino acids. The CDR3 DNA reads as TGTGCCAGCAGCCCATCAGGGTTTCAGCCCCAGCATTTT. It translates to CASSPSGFQPQHF. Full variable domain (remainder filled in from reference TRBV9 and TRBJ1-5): DSGVTQTPKHLITATGQRVTLRCSPRSGDLSVYWYQQSLDQGLQFLIQYYNGEERAKGNILERFSAQQFPDLHSELNLSSLELGDSALYFCASSPSGFQPQHFGDGTRLSIL.

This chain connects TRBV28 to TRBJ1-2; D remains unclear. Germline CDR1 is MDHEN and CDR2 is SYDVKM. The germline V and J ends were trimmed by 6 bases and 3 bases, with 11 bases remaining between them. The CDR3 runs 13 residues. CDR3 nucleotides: TGTGCCAGCAGGCCACACAGTGACTATGGCTACACCTTC. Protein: CASRPHSDYGYTF.

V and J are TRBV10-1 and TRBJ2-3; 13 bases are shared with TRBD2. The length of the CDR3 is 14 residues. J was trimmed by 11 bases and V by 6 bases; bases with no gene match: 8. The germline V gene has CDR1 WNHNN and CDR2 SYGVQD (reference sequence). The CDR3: CASSPRTSGRGQYF. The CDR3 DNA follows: TGCGCCAGCAGCCCTCGGACTAGCGGGAGAGGGCAGTATTTT.

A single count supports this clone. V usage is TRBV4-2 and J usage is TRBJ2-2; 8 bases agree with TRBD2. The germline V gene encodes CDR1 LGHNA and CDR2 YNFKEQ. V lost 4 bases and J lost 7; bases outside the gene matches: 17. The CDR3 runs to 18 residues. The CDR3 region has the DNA TGTGCCAGCAGCCCAAAGGGGGTTGGGGAGGCGGGGGGCGGGGAGCTGTTTTTT. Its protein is CASSPKGVGEAGGGELFF.

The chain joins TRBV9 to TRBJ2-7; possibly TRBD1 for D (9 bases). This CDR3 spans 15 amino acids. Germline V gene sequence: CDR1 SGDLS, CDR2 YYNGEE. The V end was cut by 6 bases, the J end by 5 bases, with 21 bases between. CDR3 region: CASNGGGQGPHEQYF. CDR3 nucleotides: TGTGCCAGCAACGGGGGGGGACAGGGCCCCCACGAGCAGTACTTC.

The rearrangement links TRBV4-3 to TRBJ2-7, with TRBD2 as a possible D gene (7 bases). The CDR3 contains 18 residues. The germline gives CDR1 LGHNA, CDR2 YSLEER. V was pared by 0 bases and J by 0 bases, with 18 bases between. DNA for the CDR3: TGCGCCAGCAGCCAAGATCGGGGGGACAAAGCACACTCCTACGAGCAGTACTTC. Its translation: CASSQDRGDKAHSYEQYF.

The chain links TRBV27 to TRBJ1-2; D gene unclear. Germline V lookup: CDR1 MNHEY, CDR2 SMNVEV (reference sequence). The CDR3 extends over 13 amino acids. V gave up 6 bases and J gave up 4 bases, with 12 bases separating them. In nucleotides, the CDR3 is TGTGCCAGCAGATCACCCTACAGCTATGGCTACACCTTC. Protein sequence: CASRSPYSYGYTF.